One sample yielded the 12 T cell receptor beta chains listed below, sequenced in a study of PD-1 blockade in classical Hodgkin lymphoma. Noted time point: newly diagnosed, previously untreated cHL patient sample. Sequencing used immunoSEQ multiplex PCR; TCRdb keeps in-frame clones, though not all of them. Altogether 15,000 to 20,000 clones are present, around 90% being singletons, with the ten largest covering about 4%. The sequencing sample was made of peripheral blood mononuclear cells (PBMCs). The source of these receptors is a human donor with classical Hodgkin lymphoma.

The J gene is TRBJ1-1, the V gene TRBV7-2, with D possibly matching TRBD1 (5 bases). The CDR3 sequence is 15 residues long. CDR1 and CDR2 from the germline V gene are SGHTA and FQGNSA. V shed 1 base and J shed 4 bases, with 13 bases lying between them. The CDR3 protein is CASSLGVGVGTEAFF. CDR3 sequence (DNA): TGTGCCAGCAGCTTAGGGGTGGGGGTCGGCACTGAAGCTTTCTTT.

This chain links TRBV27 with TRBJ2-3, with 11 nucleotides matching TRBD2. This CDR3 region has 16 residues. The V and J ends lost 5 bases and 7 bases, in that order; junction bases with no gene match: 11. Germline V gene lookup returns CDR1 MNHEY and CDR2 SMNVEV (reference sequence). The DNA for the CDR3 is TGTGCCAGCAGTGGGGGGGCTAGCGGGAGGAAAAATACGCAGTATTTT. Its protein product is CASSGGASGRKNTQYF.

V usage is TRBV5-6 and J usage is TRBJ2-5, with D hard to call. The CDR3 has 14 residues. Looked up from germline, CDR1 is SGHDT and CDR2 is YYEEEE. Deletions cut 0 bases from V and 7 bases from J, with 13 bases between. CDR3 region: CASSLGPLVGTQYF. DNA for the CDR3: TGTGCCAGCAGCTTGGGACCCCTCGTCGGGACCCAGTACTTC.

The genes are TRBV4-1 and TRBJ2-2; TRBD2 matches 11 bases. The length of the CDR3 is 16 residues. Trimming took 0 bases from V and 6 from J; bases not matched to a gene: 3. Germline CDR1 is MGHRA and CDR2 is YSYEKL. The CDR3 nucleotides read TGCGCCAGCAGCCAAGACGGACTAGCGGGCTCCGGGGAGCTGTTTTTT. Translated: CASSQDGLAGSGELFF.

J is TRBJ1-1 and V is TRBV6-1, with D perhaps TRBD1 (6 bases). There are 14 residues in the CDR3. CDR1 is MNHNS, CDR2 SASEGT, per germline. The germline V and J ends were trimmed by 2 bases and 4 bases, with 11 bases remaining between them. The CDR3 DNA reads as TGTGCCAGCAGTGAAAGGGGGGTAGGCACTGAAGCTTTCTTT. Its translation is CASSERGVGTEAFF.

The V and J genes are TRBV15 and TRBJ1-2; TRBD1 matches 7 bases. Losses at the gene ends were 4 bases for V and 3 bases for J; bases not matched to a gene: 5. In germline, CDR1 is LNHNV, CDR2 YYDKDF (reference sequence). This CDR3 region has 14 residues. The CDR3, as DNA: TGTGCCACCAGCATTGGGGACAGAGACTATGGCTACACCTTC. Translating it yields CATSIGDRDYGYTF.

Concerning this clone: At one end the junction does not follow the germline gene, possibly because of a read error. This chain links TRBV28 with TRBJ2-1; 12 bases agree with TRBD2. Germline assignment: CDR1 MDHEN and CDR2 SYDVKM. CDR3 length: 15 amino acids. CDR3 nucleotides: TGTGCCAGCAGTCTATGGACTAGCGGGAACAATGAGCAGTTCTTC. It translates to CASSLWTSGNNEQFF.

The V call is TRBV7-6, the J call TRBJ1-1, with TRBD1 identical over 7 bases. The CDR3 sequence is 16 residues long. V shed 0 bases, J shed 1 base, and the junction held 5 bases outside the gene matches. Germline V gene sequence: CDR1 SGHVS, CDR2 FNYEAQ. Here the CDR3 reads CASSLAPRGRNTEAFF. The DNA of the CDR3 is TGTGCCAGCAGCTTAGCGCCCAGGGGGAGGAACACTGAAGCTTTCTTT.

The chain combines TRBV21-1 with TRBJ2-3; the D segment call TRBD1 is taken from the table without a DNA check. TRBV21-1 constitutes a pseudogene. The CDR3 runs 12 residues. The CDR3 here is CAARGRTDTQYF. Here the CDR3 DNA reads TGTGCCGCTAGGGGGCGAACAGATACGCAGTATTTT.

This clone was observed once. The chain is built from TRBV7-2 and TRBJ1-2; 8 bases agree with TRBD1. Germline CDR1 and CDR2: SGHTA and FQGNSA. V was clipped by 5 bases and J by 5 bases; unmatched bases: 13. The CDR3 length is 16 residues. This chain's CDR3 is CASSLPHGQGGYGYTF. As DNA, the CDR3 is TGTGCCAGCAGCCTTCCCCACGGACAGGGAGGATATGGCTACACCTTC.

The V gene is TRBV5-4, the J gene TRBJ2-4; 11 nucleotides align to TRBD2. Germline CDR1 SGHNT, CDR2 YYREEE (reference sequence). With V trimmed by 2 bases and J by 0 bases, 13 bases remained unmatched. The CDR3 loop spans 20 amino acids. The CDR3 DNA reads as TGTGCCAGCAGCTTTACTAGCGGGAGATGGAACGAGGCAGCCAAAAACATTCAGTACTTC. Translated: CASSFTSGRWNEAAKNIQYF.

The chain has TRBV18 and TRBJ1-2; 8 bases line up with TRBD1. V trimming: 0 bases; J trimming: 4 bases; junction bases outside the gene matches: 7. Germline V lookup: CDR1 KGHSH, CDR2 LQKENI. CDR3 size: 16 residues. This CDR3 is CASSPPLGQGAYGYTF. In DNA form, the CDR3 reads TGTGCCAGCTCACCACCGTTGGGGCAGGGGGCCTATGGCTACACCTTC.